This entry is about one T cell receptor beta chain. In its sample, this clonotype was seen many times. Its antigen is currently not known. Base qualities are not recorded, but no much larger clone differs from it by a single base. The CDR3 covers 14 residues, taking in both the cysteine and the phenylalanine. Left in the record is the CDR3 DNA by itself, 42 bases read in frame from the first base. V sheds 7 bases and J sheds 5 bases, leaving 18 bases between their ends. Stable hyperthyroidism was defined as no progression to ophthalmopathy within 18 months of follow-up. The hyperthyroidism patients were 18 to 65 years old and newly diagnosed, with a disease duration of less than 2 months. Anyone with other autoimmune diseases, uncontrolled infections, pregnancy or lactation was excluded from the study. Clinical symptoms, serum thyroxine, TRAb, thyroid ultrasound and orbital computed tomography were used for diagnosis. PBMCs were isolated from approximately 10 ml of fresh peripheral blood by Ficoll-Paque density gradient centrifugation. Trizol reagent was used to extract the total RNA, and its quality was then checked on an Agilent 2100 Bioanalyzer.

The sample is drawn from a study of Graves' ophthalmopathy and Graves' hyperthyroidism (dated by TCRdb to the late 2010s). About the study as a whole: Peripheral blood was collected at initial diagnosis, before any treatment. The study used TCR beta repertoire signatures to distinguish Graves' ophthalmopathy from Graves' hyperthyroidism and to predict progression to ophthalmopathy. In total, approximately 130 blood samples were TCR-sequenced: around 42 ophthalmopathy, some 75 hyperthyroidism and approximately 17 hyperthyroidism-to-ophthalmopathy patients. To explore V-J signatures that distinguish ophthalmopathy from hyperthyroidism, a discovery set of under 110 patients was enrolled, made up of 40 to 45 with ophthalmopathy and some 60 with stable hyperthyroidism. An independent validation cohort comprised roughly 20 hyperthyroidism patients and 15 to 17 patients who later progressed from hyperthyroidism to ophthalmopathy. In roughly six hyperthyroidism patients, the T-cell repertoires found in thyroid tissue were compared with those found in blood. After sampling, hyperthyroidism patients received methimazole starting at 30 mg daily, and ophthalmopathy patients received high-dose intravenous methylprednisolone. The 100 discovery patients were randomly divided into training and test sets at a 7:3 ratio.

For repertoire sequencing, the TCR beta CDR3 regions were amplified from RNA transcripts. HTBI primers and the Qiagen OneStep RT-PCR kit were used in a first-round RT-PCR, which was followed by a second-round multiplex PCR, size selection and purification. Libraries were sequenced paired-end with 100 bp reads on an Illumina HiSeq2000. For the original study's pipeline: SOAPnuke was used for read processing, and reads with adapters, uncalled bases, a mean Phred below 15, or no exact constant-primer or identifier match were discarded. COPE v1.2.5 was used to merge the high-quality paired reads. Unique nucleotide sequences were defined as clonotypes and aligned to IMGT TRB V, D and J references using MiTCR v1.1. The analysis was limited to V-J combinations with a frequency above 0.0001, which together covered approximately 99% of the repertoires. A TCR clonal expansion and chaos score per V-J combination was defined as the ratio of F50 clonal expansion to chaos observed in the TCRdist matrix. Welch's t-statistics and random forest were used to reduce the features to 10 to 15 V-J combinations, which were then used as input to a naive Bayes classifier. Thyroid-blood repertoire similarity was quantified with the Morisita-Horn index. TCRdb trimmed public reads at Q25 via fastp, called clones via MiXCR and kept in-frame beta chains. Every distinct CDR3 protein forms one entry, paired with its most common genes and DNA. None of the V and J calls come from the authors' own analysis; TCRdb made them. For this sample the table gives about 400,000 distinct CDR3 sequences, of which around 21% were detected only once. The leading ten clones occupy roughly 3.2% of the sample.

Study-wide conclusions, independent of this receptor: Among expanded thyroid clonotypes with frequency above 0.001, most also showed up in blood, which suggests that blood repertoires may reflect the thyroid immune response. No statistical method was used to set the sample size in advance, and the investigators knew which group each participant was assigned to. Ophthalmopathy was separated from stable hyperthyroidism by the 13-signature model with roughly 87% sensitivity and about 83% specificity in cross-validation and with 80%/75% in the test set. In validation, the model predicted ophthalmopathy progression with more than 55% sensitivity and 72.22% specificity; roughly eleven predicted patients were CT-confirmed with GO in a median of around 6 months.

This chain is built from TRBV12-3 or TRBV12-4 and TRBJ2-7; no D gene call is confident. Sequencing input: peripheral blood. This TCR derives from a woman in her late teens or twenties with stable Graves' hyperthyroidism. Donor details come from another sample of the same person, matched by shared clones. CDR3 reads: CASTRGPLPHEQYF. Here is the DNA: TGTGCCAGCACCAGAGGACCTCTTCCCCACGAGCAGTACTTC.